This T cell receptor (beta chain) was observed in a study of T cell repertoires in cytomegalovirus infection. Study overall: CMV epitopes, recently identified HLA-C-restricted and well-studied HLA-B-restricted, were used. Signatures in public TCR beta sequences pointed to both CMV infection and matching HLA type.

MiXCR, applied by TCRdb to the reads, yields one record per CDR3 protein. Among about a million distinct CDR3 sequences listed, around 30% were seen once. A note on this clonotype: Its target is not known.

Source: cultured CD8+ T cells from PBMCs, taken from culture after CMV antigen stimulation. This receptor was obtained from a human donor in good health (CMV status not recorded). Some clones in this sample may be carry-over from other donors' samples.

The CDR3 loop is CATSERGSSYNEQFF. CDR3 nucleotides: TGTGCCACCAGTGAAAGAGGGAGCTCCTACAATGAGCAGTTCTTC. The chain carries TRBV24-1 and TRBJ2-1; D perhaps matches TRBD2 (5 bases). Germline lookup yields CDR1 KGHDR and CDR2 SFDVKD. The CDR3 length is 15 residues. Trimming pared 4 bases from V and 0 bases from J, leaving 9 bases between.